The 19 T cell receptor beta chains below were found in one sample sequenced in a study of cytomegalovirus exposure and HLA in healthy donors. The PCR ran on 60 Vbeta and 13 Jbeta primers. TCRdb's table, derived via immunoSEQ multiplex PCR, lists solely in-frame clones and lacks some. The table includes over 150,000 clones, about 80% detected once. The sample comprised PBMCs. All receptors come from a woman aged 40 to 55 in good health and CMV-seronegative.

This chain uses TRBV4-1 with TRBJ1-2; D is possibly TRBD1 (6 bases). Between the trimmed V and J ends, which lost 0 bases and 5 bases, there was a span of 10 bases. Germline values: CDR1 MGHRA, CDR2 YSYEKL. The CDR3 runs to 14 residues. In DNA, the CDR3 is TGCGCCAGCAGCCAAGAACAGGACAGATATGGCTACACCTTC. Amino acid sequence: CASSQEQDRYGYTF.

The V gene is TRBV6-1, the J gene TRBJ1-1, with 8 bases fitting TRBD1. Germline V CDR1 and CDR2: MNHNS, SASEGT. The CDR3 sequence is 14 residues long. The ends lost 5 bases at V and 0 bases at J; junction bases unmatched: 2. As DNA, the CDR3 is TGTGCCAGCAGTAGGGACAGGCTGAACACTGAAGCTTTCTTT. This translates into CASSRDRLNTEAFF.

The gene calls are TRBV6-5 and TRBJ2-7; perhaps TRBD1 as D (6 bases). The V and J ends lost 7 bases and 6 bases respectively, with 16 bases between them. This CDR3 is built from 13 residues. Germline V gives CDR1 MNHEY, CDR2 SVGAGI. The CDR3: CASTTLSGVEQYF. CDR3 sequence (DNA): TGTGCCAGCACTACACTATCAGGGGTCGAGCAGTACTTC.

The J gene is TRBJ2-1, the V gene TRBV4-1; the D gene is possibly TRBD2 (5 bases). CDR3 size: 15 residues. Trimming took off 9 bases at V and 0 bases at J, with 15 bases between the two ends. Germline V gene lookup returns CDR1 MGHRA and CDR2 YSYEKL. This CDR3 is CASRGLGSSYNEQFF. CDR3 bases: TGCGCCAGTCGAGGACTGGGAAGCTCCTACAATGAGCAGTTCTTC.

V is TRBV10-3 and J is TRBJ2-1; 9 positions match TRBD2. The CDR3 totals 16 residues. Germline V gives CDR1 ENHRY, CDR2 SYGVKD. The V segment lost 6 bases and the J segment 2 bases; nucleotides outside the gene matches: 8. CDR3 region: CAIRGREGQTYNEQFF. As DNA, the CDR3 is TGTGCCATCAGGGGGCGGGAGGGCCAGACCTACAATGAGCAGTTCTTC.

CDR3 in DNA: TGTGCCAGCAGTCCCGGGGGGGGCGGTAAAGCTTTCTTT. Its translation is CASSPGGGGKAFF. The genes are TRBV2 and TRBJ1-1; maybe TRBD1 (6 bases). Germline CDR1 reads SNHLY; CDR2 reads FYNNEI. Between the trimmed V and J ends, which lost 5 bases and 9 bases, there was a span of 16 bases. The CDR3 has 13 residues.

The gene calls are TRBV19 and TRBJ2-1; weak D call: TRBD1 (6 bases). Germline loops: CDR1 LNHDA, CDR2 SQIVND (reference sequence). V dropped 3 bases and J dropped 6 bases, with 12 bases sitting between them. The CDR3 extends over 14 amino acids. The CDR3, as DNA: TGTGCCAGTAGTATCAACAGGGCGGGCAATGAGCAGTTCTTC. This gives the protein CASSINRAGNEQFF.

This clone was recorded a few times. V usage is TRBV9 and J usage is TRBJ1-4, with D perhaps TRBD1 (6 bases). Deletions cut 4 bases from V and 1 base from J, with 17 bases between. The germline V gene has CDR1 SGDLS and CDR2 YYNGEE. This CDR3 is 17 amino acids long. The CDR3 DNA follows: TGTGCCAGCAGCCCAGGGGACCTGGGGCGAACTAATGAAAAACTGTTTTTT. Residues: CASSPGDLGRTNEKLFF.

The chain is built from TRBV4-2 and TRBJ2-1; TRBD2 agrees at 10 bases. The junction had 12 bases not matched to a gene; V was cut back by 0 bases and J by 7 bases. Per the germline V gene, CDR1 is LGHNA and CDR2 is YNFKEQ. This CDR3 spans 18 amino acids. The CDR3 DNA sequence: TGTGCCAGCAGCCAAGATGGGGGGGGAGCGGGAGGGCGGAATGAGCAGTTCTTC. Protein: CASSQDGGGAGGRNEQFF.

This chain uses TRBV9 with TRBJ2-7, with 8 bases matching TRBD2. Unmatched junction bases numbered 7, after V lost 0 bases and J lost 2 bases. The V gene's germline CDR1 is SGDLS and CDR2 YYNGEE. CDR3 length equals 16 residues. This chain's CDR3 is CASSVDLSGAPYEQYF. The CDR3 nucleotides are TGTGCCAGCAGCGTAGATCTTAGCGGGGCTCCCTACGAGCAGTACTTC. Together with reference TRBV9 and TRBJ2-7, the CDR3 gives the full variable domain: DSGVTQTPKHLITATGQRVTLRCSPRSGDLSVYWYQQSLDQGLQFLIQYYNGEERAKGNILERFSAQQFPDLHSELNLSSLELGDSALYFCASSVDLSGAPYEQYFGPGTRLTVT.

For the CDR3, the DNA is TGTGCCAGCAGCCCCGGGACACTCTACGAGCAGTACTTC. Translated: CASSPGTLYEQYF. The chain is built from TRBV6-1 and TRBJ2-7; tentatively, D is TRBD1 (6 bases). Germline values: CDR1 MNHNS, CDR2 SASEGT. V was trimmed by 6 bases and J by 3 bases, leaving 12 bases between them. The CDR3 has 13 amino acids.

CDR3 protein: CASSSNRLNTGELFF. The CDR3 nucleotides are TGCGCCAGCAGCTCAAACAGGTTGAACACCGGGGAGCTGTTTTTT. The chain couples TRBV5-1 to TRBJ2-2; tentative D call: TRBD1 (5 bases). V lost 3 bases, J lost 1 base, and 10 bases lay in between. The germline V gene encodes CDR1 SGHRS and CDR2 YFSETQ. The CDR3 is made up of 15 amino acids.

The chain links TRBV5-1 to TRBJ2-1; tentatively, D is TRBD2 (6 bases). Germline CDR1 and CDR2: SGHRS and YFSETQ. V was clipped by 4 bases and J by 0 bases, with 11 bases between them. The CDR3 loop spans 15 amino acids. The CDR3 region has the DNA TGCGCCAGCAGCGTCACTAGCCCCTCCTACAATGAGCAGTTCTTC. As protein: CASSVTSPSYNEQFF.

The V call is TRBV28, the J call TRBJ2-5, with 10 nucleotides matching TRBD2. Germline-derived CDR1 and CDR2 are MDHEN and SYDVKM. This CDR3 contains 15 residues. V was clipped by 4 bases and J by 3 bases; unmatched bases: 5. The CDR3: CASSYLAGAKETQYF. CDR3 coding DNA: TGTGCCAGCAGTTATCTAGCGGGAGCTAAAGAGACCCAGTACTTC. The full variable domain, completed using reference TRBV28 and TRBJ2-5, is DVKVTQSSRYLVKRTGEKVFLECVQDMDHENMFWYRQDPGLGLRLIYFSYDVKMKEKGDIPEGYSVSREKKERFSLILESASTNQTSMYLCASSYLAGAKETQYFGPGTRLLVL.

This sequence joins TRBV7-2 and TRBJ2-7; 10 positions agree with TRBD2. The CDR3 contains 15 residues. V lost 4 bases and J lost 6; bases outside the gene matches: 9. Germline V lookup: CDR1 SGHTA, CDR2 FQGNSA. The CDR3 protein is CASSSSSGRIGEQYF. In DNA, the CDR3 is TGTGCCAGCAGCTCATCTAGCGGGAGAATCGGCGAGCAGTACTTC.

The J gene is TRBJ2-4, the V gene TRBV28, with TRBD2 as a possible D gene (5 bases). Germline CDR1 reads MDHEN; CDR2 reads SYDVKM. The CDR3 covers 15 residues. V gave up 4 bases and J gave up 8 bases, with 18 bases separating them. The CDR3 DNA follows: TGTGCCAGCAGTTCCCAAGTGTTGTTCGGGGACATTCAGTACTTC. Protein product: CASSSQVLFGDIQYF.

V usage is TRBV6-1 and J usage is TRBJ2-7, with D perhaps TRBD1 (5 bases). V was cut by 4 bases and J by 2 bases, with 12 bases left in between. This CDR3 contains 14 residues. The germline V gene encodes CDR1 MNHNS and CDR2 SASEGT. This CDR3 is CASSARQNTYEQYF. CDR3 DNA: TGTGCCAGCAGTGCCCGACAGAATACCTACGAGCAGTACTTC.

This clone showed up just once. The V call is TRBV6-5, the J call TRBJ1-3; D is undetermined. Germline values: CDR1 MNHEY, CDR2 SVGAGI. V shed 2 bases and J shed 4 bases, with 15 bases lying between them. The CDR3 consists of 16 residues. The CDR3 DNA is TGTGCCAGCAGTTACGGCGGTAGCGGGCTCGGAAACACCATATATTTT. It specifies CASSYGGSGLGNTIYF.

This sequence joins TRBV11-3 and TRBJ2-7; TRBD2 is a possible D gene (6 bases). Germline V gene lookup returns CDR1 SGHNT and CDR2 YENEEA. V was shortened by 2 bases and J by 0 bases, with 11 bases between the two germline ends. The CDR3 is made up of 15 amino acids. The CDR3 spells CASSLTASDSYEQYF. CDR3 sequence (DNA): TGTGCCAGCAGCTTAACTGCTAGCGACTCCTACGAGCAGTACTTC.